The rows below give T cell receptor beta chains drawn from one sample of a study of siplizumab effects on memory and regulatory T cells. Measured with immunoSEQ multiplex PCR; TCRdb has only the in-frame clones, and not every one. The sample consists of tens of thousands of clones, approximately 87% of them appearing once. The sequencing sample was made of memory CD4+ T cells sorted from blood. The receptors stem from a human donor in good health. CDR3s include the opening cysteine and the closing phenylalanine or tryptophan. The D gene is left open where the match is weak. Clone size is shown for a subset of rows, as once, few, many or a class of expanded clone.

J: TRBJ2-2
size: NA
D: NA
V: TRBV10-3
DNA: TGTGCCATCAGTGCGATAGGGGGAACGAACACCGGGGAGCTGTTTTTT
CDR3: CAISAIGGTNTGELFF

J: TRBJ2-5
size: NA
D: TRBD2
V: TRBV6-6
DNA: TGTGCCAGCAGTTACTCGACGGGGGGGCCATGGAAGACCCAGTACTTC
CDR3: CASSYSTGGPWKTQYF

J: TRBJ2-1
size: NA
D: NA
V: TRBV7-3
DNA: TGTGCCAGCAGCACCGACTCGTACAATGAGCAGTTCTTC
CDR3: CASSTDSYNEQFF

J: TRBJ2-1
size: NA
D: TRBD2
V: TRBV4-1
DNA: TGCGCCAGCAAACCGGGACTAGCGGGGGGGTTGGTCCATGAGCAGTTCTTC
CDR3: CASKPGLAGGLVHEQFF

J: TRBJ1-2
size: NA
D: TRBD1
V: TRBV5-1
DNA: TGCGCCAGCAGCGTAGACAGGGGAGGGTCTGGCTACACCTTC
CDR3: CASSVDRGGSGYTF

J: TRBJ2-3
size: few
D: NA
V: TRBV28
DNA: TGTGCCAGCGATAAGGACACAGATACGCAGTATTTT
CDR3: CASDKDTDTQYF

J: TRBJ1-4
size: few
D: NA
V: TRBV4-2
DNA: TGTGCCAGCAGCCAAGATCGGGCAACTAATGAAAAACTGTTTTTT
CDR3: CASSQDRATNEKLFF

J: TRBJ1-1
size: NA
D: TRBD1
V: TRBV14
DNA: TGTGCCAGCAGGCGGACAGGTTCGAACACTGAAGCTTTCTTT
CDR3: CASRRTGSNTEAFF

J: TRBJ1-5
size: NA
D: NA
V: TRBV28
DNA: TGTGCCAGCAGTTTAAGGGGGGGGCCCAATCAGCCCCAGCATTTT
CDR3: CASSLRGGPNQPQHF

J: TRBJ2-2
size: NA
D: NA
V: TRBV18
DNA: TGTGCCAGCTCACGGGTAGCGAACACCGGGGAGCTGTTTTTT
CDR3: CASSRVANTGELFF

J: TRBJ2-2
size: NA
D: NA
V: TRBV6-5
DNA: TGTGCCAGCAGTTCTGCGGGCATTAACACCGGGGAGCTGTTTTTT
CDR3: CASSSAGINTGELFF

J: TRBJ1-5
size: few
D: NA
V: TRBV2
DNA: TGTGCCAGCGGGGACAGCAATCAGCCCCAGCATTTT
CDR3: CASGDSNQPQHF

J: TRBJ1-1
size: NA
D: TRBD1
V: TRBV7-9
DNA: TGTGCCAGCAGCCGGGACAGGGGAGGTGAAGCTTTCTTT
CDR3: CASSRDRGGEAFF

J: TRBJ2-2
size: once
D: TRBD2
V: TRBV4-2
DNA: TGTGCCAGCAGCCCAGCGGGGGGGCTTGGCACCGGGGAGCTGTTTTTT
CDR3: CASSPAGGLGTGELFF

J: TRBJ2-7
size: NA
D: TRBD1
V: TRBV11-1
DNA: TGTGCCAGCAGCTCCTGGACAGGGTTGCACGAGCAGTACTTC
CDR3: CASSSWTGLHEQYF

J: TRBJ1-6
size: NA
D: NA
V: TRBV25-1
DNA: TGTGCCAGCAGTGAATTTGGGCAGGGGAATTCACCCCTCCACTTT
CDR3: CASSEFGQGNSPLHF

J: TRBJ1-4
size: NA
D: NA
V: TRBV30
DNA: TGTGCCTGGAGTTACCCAGGGAATGAAAAACTGTTTTTT
CDR3: CAWSYPGNEKLFF

J: TRBJ1-6
size: NA
D: TRBD1
V: TRBV4-2
DNA: TGTGCCAGCAGCTTAGGGGTTGAGACAGGGTTCGTTTCACCCCTCCACTTT
CDR3: CASSLGVETGFVSPLHF

J: TRBJ2-7
size: NA
D: TRBD1
V: TRBV5-4
DNA: TGTGCCAGCAGTCCGGGACAGGGGGCTCGCGAGCAGTACTTC
CDR3: CASSPGQGAREQYF

J: TRBJ2-1
size: few
D: TRBD2
V: TRBV11-2
DNA: TGTGCCAGCAGCAAAGCGGGGTACTTCAATGAGCAGTTCTTC
CDR3: CASSKAGYFNEQFF

J: TRBJ2-2
size: NA
D: NA
V: TRBV18
DNA: TGTGCCAGCTCACCATACCCGGCGAACACCGGGGAGCTGTTTTTT
CDR3: CASSPYPANTGELFF

J: TRBJ2-2
size: NA
D: TRBD1
V: TRBV28
DNA: TGTGCCACTTTGGAAACTCCCGGGACAGGGGGGGCCGGGGAGCTGTTTTTT
CDR3: CATLETPGTGGAGELFF

J: TRBJ2-4
size: NA
D: TRBD1
V: TRBV15
DNA: TGTGCCACCAGCAGAGGAGGGGGCTCAGCAAACATTCAGTACTTC
CDR3: CATSRGGGSANIQYF

J: TRBJ2-2
size: NA
D: NA
V: TRBV7-2
DNA: TGTGCCAGCAGCTTAGCAGGGCTTGGCGGGGAGCTGTTTTTT
CDR3: CASSLAGLGGELFF

J: TRBJ2-1
size: NA
D: NA
V: TRBV6-5
DNA: TGTGCCTGGAGCCCTCCCTCGAGCTCCTACAATGAGCAGTTCTTC
CDR3: CAWSPPSSSYNEQFF

J: TRBJ1-5
size: once
D: TRBD1
V: TRBV9
DNA: TGTGCCAGCAGCGGCAGGGGGGGACAGCCCCAGCATTTT
CDR3: CASSGRGGQPQHF

J: TRBJ2-2
size: NA
D: NA
V: TRBV4-1
DNA: TGCGCCAGCAGCCTACCCGGGCCTAGCTCGAACACCGGGGAGCTGTTTTTT
CDR3: CASSLPGPSSNTGELFF

J: TRBJ1-2
size: NA
D: TRBD1
V: TRBV27
DNA: TGTGCCAGCAGCCGAGGCCAGGGACAGTTCTATGGCTACACCTTC
CDR3: CASSRGQGQFYGYTF

J: TRBJ1-5
size: NA
D: NA
V: TRBV27
DNA: TGTGCCAGCAGTTTATCGATCCCTACGACAACATATAGCAATCAGCCCCAGCATTTT
CDR3: CASSLSIPTTTYSNQPQHF

J: TRBJ1-2
size: NA
D: NA
V: TRBV6-1
DNA: TGTGCCAGCAGTAGGACAGACATGTATGGCTACACCTTC
CDR3: CASSRTDMYGYTF

J: TRBJ1-6
size: NA
D: NA
V: TRBV10-3
DNA: TGTGCCAGCCGGGGGACGAGGGTGGCTCATTCACCCCTCCACTTT
CDR3: CASRGTRVAHSPLHF

J: TRBJ1-2
size: NA
D: NA
V: TRBV10-3
DNA: TGTGCCATCAGTGCCGCGGATCTACTAGGTGACTATGGCTACACCTTC
CDR3: CAISAADLLGDYGYTF

J: TRBJ1-1
size: NA
D: NA
V: TRBV2
DNA: TGTGCCAGCGGGGGTGGGCCAGGGACTGAAGCTTTCTTT
CDR3: CASGGGPGTEAFF

J: TRBJ2-1
size: NA
D: TRBD2
V: TRBV10-3
DNA: TGTGCCATCAGTGGGAGGGGCGGGAGTTTTAATGAGCAGTTCTTC
CDR3: CAISGRGGSFNEQFF

J: TRBJ1-2
size: NA
D: TRBD1
V: TRBV6-1
DNA: TGTGCCAGCAGAAGTGGGACAGGCAGAGGCTACACCTTC
CDR3: CASRSGTGRGYTF

J: TRBJ1-2
size: NA
D: NA
V: TRBV5-1
DNA: TGCGCCAGCAGCTTGGAGGACAGAAGGGGCTACACCTTC
CDR3: CASSLEDRRGYTF

J: TRBJ2-2
size: NA
D: TRBD2
V: TRBV19
DNA: TGTGCCAGTATGACTTTGCGAGCGGGAGTCGTCACCGGGGAGCTGTTTTTT
CDR3: CASMTLRAGVVTGELFF

J: TRBJ1-2
size: NA
D: NA
V: TRBV27
DNA: TGTGCCAGTCGTTTCGGGACGGAGTATGGCTACACCTTC
CDR3: CASRFGTEYGYTF

J: TRBJ2-7
size: NA
D: TRBD1
V: TRBV18
DNA: TGTGCCAGCTCACCGGGGACAGGCGAGGAGCAGTACTTC
CDR3: CASSPGTGEEQYF

J: TRBJ2-7
size: NA
D: TRBD1
V: TRBV5-4
DNA: TGTGCCAGCAGCCCGGGACAGGGGGCCGGTGGCGAGCAGTACTTC
CDR3: CASSPGQGAGGEQYF

J: TRBJ1-2
size: NA
D: NA
V: TRBV6-6
DNA: TGTGCCAGCAGTTACGGGGGTTACGGCTACACCTTC
CDR3: CASSYGGYGYTF

J: TRBJ2-3
size: NA
D: NA
V: TRBV2
DNA: TGTGCCAGCAGCCTAACCCAGGGCACAGATACGCAGTATTTT
CDR3: CASSLTQGTDTQYF

J: TRBJ2-5
size: NA
D: TRBD1
V: TRBV5-1
DNA: TGCGCCAGCAGCACCACGGGACAGGGTACGGCGACCCAGTACTTC
CDR3: CASSTTGQGTATQYF

J: TRBJ1-4
size: NA
D: NA
V: TRBV11-1
DNA: TGTGCCAGCAGCCTTAATCAAGGAGACGAAAAACTGTTTTTT
CDR3: CASSLNQGDEKLFF

J: TRBJ2-3
size: NA
D: TRBD2
V: TRBV6-1
DNA: TGTGCCAGCAGTGAAACTAGCGGGGGGGCAGATACGCAGTATTTT
CDR3: CASSETSGGADTQYF

J: TRBJ2-1
size: few
D: NA
V: TRBV11-2
DNA: TGTGCCAGCAGCCCCAACTGGGGGGGCGATGAGCAGTTCTTC
CDR3: CASSPNWGGDEQFF

J: TRBJ2-5
size: NA
D: NA
V: TRBV5-1
DNA: TGCGCCAGCAGCTTGGGTGCTCTAGTGGGTGGGGAGACCCAGTACTTC
CDR3: CASSLGALVGGETQYF

J: TRBJ2-7
size: NA
D: TRBD1
V: TRBV6-5
DNA: TGTGCCAGCTCCAAATTCCGGGACAGGCCCTACGAGCAGTACTTC
CDR3: CASSKFRDRPYEQYF

J: TRBJ1-2
size: few
D: TRBD1
V: TRBV2
DNA: TGTGCCAGCAGCGAACAGGGGCCGAGAGGCTACACCTTC
CDR3: CASSEQGPRGYTF